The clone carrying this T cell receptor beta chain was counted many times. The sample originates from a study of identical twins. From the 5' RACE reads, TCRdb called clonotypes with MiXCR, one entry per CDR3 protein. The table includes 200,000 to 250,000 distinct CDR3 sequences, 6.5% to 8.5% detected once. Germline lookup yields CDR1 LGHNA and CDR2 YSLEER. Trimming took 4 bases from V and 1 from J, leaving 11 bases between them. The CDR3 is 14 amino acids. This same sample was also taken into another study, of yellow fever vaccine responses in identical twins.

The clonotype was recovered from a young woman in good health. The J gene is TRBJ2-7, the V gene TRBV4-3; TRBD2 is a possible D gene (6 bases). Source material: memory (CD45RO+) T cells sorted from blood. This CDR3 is CASSLGRGSYEQYF. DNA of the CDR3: TGCGCCAGCAGCCTGGGCCGGGGGTCCTACGAGCAGTACTTC.